The sequence of this T cell receptor (beta chain) was determined in a study of blood T cell repertoires in COVID-19. For the study at large: Samples taken during acute and convalescent COVID-19 were collected in the United States, Italy and Spain. T cells, B-cell-depleted T cells, or PBMCs provided the cDNA or gDNA that served as material.

Recruited during active infection, patients (from Seattle) were subsequently followed longitudinally. The ends were cut back, 8 bases at V and 2 bases at J, with 12 bases in the middle. The CDR3 is 13 amino acids. The germline V gene has CDR1 MNHEY and CDR2 SVGAGI. Source study methods: How many nucleated cells were present was estimated from reference gene primer amplification. Only in-frame clones appear in the TCRdb table, and some are missing; sequencing was by immunoSEQ multiplex PCR. Clone size and V and J calls were adopted from that table, with D and trimming inferred from the DNA. The sample lists a few hundred thousand clones, 70% to 90% occurring once.

The rearrangement links TRBV6-5 to TRBJ1-1; no clear D. This TCR came from a woman younger than 45 with COVID-19, enrolled during active disease. Material: peripheral blood. CDR3 in amino acids: CASVRQRNTEAFF. As DNA, the CDR3 is TGTGCCAGCGTGAGGCAGAGAAACACTGAAGCTTTCTTT.